Listed below are T cell receptor beta chains from one sample, sequenced in a study of monozygotic twins with inflammatory bowel disease. TCRdb reworked the 5' RACE reads into one entry per CDR3 protein, no DNA. This repertoire includes approximately 400,000 distinct CDR3 sequences. The specimen sequenced was blood. The receptors come from a human donor with ulcerative colitis or Crohn's disease, or a healthy co-twin of an affected twin (not recorded which). The CDR3 runs from the conserved cysteine through the conserved F or W. Fields, in order: V gene, J gene, CDR3 protein.

>TRBV19|TRBJ2-1
CASSMVDSLYNEQFF
>TRBV12-3/TRBV12-4|TRBJ1-1
CASSFGRRGTEAFF
>TRBV5-1|TRBJ1-1
CASSSATPNTEAFF
>TRBV29-1|TRBJ1-2
CSVELGQGDRYTF
>TRBV27|TRBJ2-7
CASYQTGSTGLHEQYF
>TRBV7-3|TRBJ2-7
CASSLEWAADEQYF
>TRBV15|TRBJ2-2
CATSRDTLAGELFF
>TRBV28|TRBJ1-1
CASSSLGRAAFF
>TRBV12-3/TRBV12-4|TRBJ1-4
CASSRIPRESNEKLFF
>TRBV5-5|TRBJ2-5
CASSLDQGRETQYF
>TRBV4-2|TRBJ1-2
CASRHHPGESSGYTF
>TRBV5-1|TRBJ1-1
CASSFAGMSEAFF
>TRBV7-9|TRBJ1-2
CASSPSALYGYTF
>TRBV18|TRBJ2-1
CASSKRLAGGHNEQFF
>TRBV28|TRBJ1-6
CASSFGGGQGDSPLHF
>TRBV29-1|TRBJ2-6
CSVETGAPSGANVLTF
>TRBV6-5|TRBJ2-1
CASRYRDAYYNEQFF
>TRBV5-1|TRBJ2-7
CASSLGTNTYEQYF
>TRBV12-3/TRBV12-4|TRBJ2-2
CASRYGQGSTGELFF
>TRBV2|TRBJ2-4
CASSEGVHRGNIQYF
>TRBV4-3|TRBJ1-2
CASSQDRGRSGYTF
>TRBV12-3/TRBV12-4|TRBJ1-1
CASRSSGGTEAFF
>TRBV7-3|TRBJ1-1
CASSLNSWAEAFF
>TRBV5-1|TRBJ1-1
CASSFTLPTEAFF
>TRBV19|TRBJ1-5
CASSGARVAGKQPQHF
>TRBV7-3|TRBJ1-6
CASSLFGRGQSPLHF
>TRBV6-1|TRBJ2-1
CASTRDPFSYNEQFF
>TRBV6-5|TRBJ1-4
CASSSTRNRGLNEKLFF
>TRBV11-2|TRBJ2-5
CASSPRGFFQETQYF
>TRBV24-1|TRBJ2-7
CATSITGGSHEQYF
>TRBV4-3|TRBJ2-7
CASSQDHGTYSYEQYF
>TRBV14|TRBJ2-7
CASSQHRIGSYEQYF
>TRBV7-3|TRBJ2-1
CASSYGRNNEQFF
>TRBV25-1|TRBJ2-1
CASSESGRPTGNNEQFF
>TRBV18|TRBJ1-4
CASSQNRGEKLFF
>TRBV5-1|TRBJ2-1
CASSLRLSSYNEQFF
>TRBV7-2|TRBJ2-3
CASREGYSTDTQYF
>TRBV27|TRBJ1-5
CASSLQLSNQPQHF
>TRBV4-1|TRBJ1-1
CASSQDRVATEAFF
>TRBV5-6|TRBJ1-1
CASSFTGAGNTEAFF
>TRBV6-5|TRBJ2-1
CASSYEGTRGNNEQFF
>TRBV7-9|TRBJ2-5
CASSLRGSETQYF
>TRBV12-3/TRBV12-4|TRBJ2-7
CASSLAYNYEQYF
>TRBV11-1|TRBJ2-3
CASSSPFTQGYSTDTQYF
>TRBV7-9|TRBJ2-5
CASGGIETQYF
>TRBV19|TRBJ1-5
CASRPDSAMPYSNQPQHF
>TRBV11-1|TRBJ2-3
CASSPGRGHLYVQDTQYF
>TRBV18|TRBJ1-1
CASSPRTTGPMNTEAFF
>TRBV7-2|TRBJ2-7
CASSFADSYEQYF
>TRBV5-1|TRBJ1-2
CASSLFAGASNYGYTF